Listed below are T cell receptor beta chains from one sample, sequenced in a study of a mutant IDH1 vaccine in newly diagnosed glioma. Here immunoSEQ multiplex PCR was the method, and the copy in TCRdb shows in-frame clones only, minus some. There are 65,000 or so clones in the sample; 80% to 90% occur only once, and about 4.1% lies in the top ten. These receptors are not linked to any known antigen. The material sequenced was PBMCs, taken from a glioma patient whose treatment included an IDH1 peptide vaccine. The receptors here all came from a man aged 25-45 years with glioma. The CDR3 runs from the conserved cysteine through the conserved F or W. The D gene is left open where the match is weak. Clone sizes are given selectively: once, few, many, or a class where the clone is expanded.

clone_size d_call j_call v_call cdr3_nt cdr3_aa
once TRBD1 TRBJ1-4 TRBV6-5 TGTGCCAGCAGTAGGACAGGGCAGGAAAAACTGTTTTTT CASSRTGQEKLFF
NA TRBD1 TRBJ1-3 TRBV6-5 TGTGCCAGCAGTCTAGGGACAGCCTCTGGAAACACCATATATTTT CASSLGTASGNTIYF
few TRBD2 TRBJ2-7 TRBV7-9 TGTGCCAGCAGCTTTAACGGGGGGGTCTCCTACGAGCAGTACTTC CASSFNGGVSYEQYF
NA NA TRBJ2-1 TRBV9 TGTGCCAGCTGCCCGAAGGAGAACAATGAGCAGTTCTTC CASCPKENNEQFF
NA TRBD1 TRBJ1-2 TRBV29-1 TGCAGCGTGGCCAGGGGGCAAGGCTACACCTTC CSVARGQGYTF
NA NA TRBJ2-1 TRBV6-1 TGTGCCAGCAGCCACGGGACACTTTACAATGAGCAGTTCTTC CASSHGTLYNEQFF
NA NA TRBJ1-4 TRBV9 TGTGCCAGCAGCCCCGACCCCGGGCCCCACGAAAAACTGTTTTTT CASSPDPGPHEKLFF
NA NA TRBJ2-2 TRBV7-6 TGTGCCAGCAGTCGAACCGGGTCCTCTAACGCCGGGGAGCTGTTTTTT CASSRTGSSNAGELFF
NA TRBD2 TRBJ2-6 TRBV18 TGTGCCAGCTCACAGCGGGGGCCCGACTCTGGGGCCAACGTCCTGACTTTC CASSQRGPDSGANVLTF
once NA TRBJ1-4 TRBV6-5 TGTGCCAGCAGTCCACAGGTCGCAACTAATGAAAAACTGTTTTTT CASSPQVATNEKLFF
NA NA TRBJ1-6 TRBV7-8 TGTGCCAGCAGCTTAGTTGGTCAAGCGGGGTTGGGTTCACCCCTCCACTTT CASSLVGQAGLGSPLHF
NA NA TRBJ1-6 TRBV2 TGTGCCAGCAGTGGTAGACAGAGCACCCCCTCACCCCTCCACTTT CASSGRQSTPSPLHF
NA TRBD1 TRBJ1-2 TRBV4-1 TGCGCCAGCAGCCAAGGATGGGACAGGGGAAACTATGGCTACACCTTC CASSQGWDRGNYGYTF
NA TRBD2 TRBJ2-7 TRBV13 TGTGCCAGCAGCAAAGGACTAGCGGGGACCTACGAGCAGTACTTC CASSKGLAGTYEQYF
once NA TRBJ2-6 TRBV6-5 TGTGCCAGCAGTTACTCGTTCTCTGGGGCCAACGTCCTGACTTTC CASSYSFSGANVLTF
NA TRBD1 TRBJ2-2 TRBV6-5 TGTGCCAGCAGTTACCAGGGGGCGCGTCCCGGGGAGCTGTTTTTT CASSYQGARPGELFF
NA NA TRBJ2-5 TRBV5-1 TGCGCCAGCAGCCTCACAACCGAGACCCAGTACTTC CASSLTTETQYF
NA TRBD2 TRBJ2-1 TRBV19 TGTGCCAGTAGTGTTCTAGCGGGGGGCATTGGATTTGAGCAGTTCTTC CASSVLAGGIGFEQFF
NA NA TRBJ1-2 TRBV6-5 TGTGCCAGCAGTTACGACCGACGGGGCTACACCTTC CASSYDRRGYTF
NA NA TRBJ1-4 TRBV5-5 TGTGCCAGCAGCTTGATTTTCGGGGCAACTAATGAAAAACTGTTTTTT CASSLIFGATNEKLFF
NA NA TRBJ1-3 TRBV7-6 TGTGCCAGCAGATCCGATAACTCTGGAAACACCATATATTTT CASRSDNSGNTIYF
NA TRBD1 TRBJ1-3 TRBV10-3 TGTGCCATCAGGACGATCCGGGACAGGGCGGGGGACACCATATATTTT CAIRTIRDRAGDTIYF
few NA TRBJ1-6 TRBV2 TGTGCCAGCAGTGAAGTTGGCCAGGGGAGCAATTCACCCCTCCACTTT CASSEVGQGSNSPLHF
NA TRBD1 TRBJ2-1 TRBV5-1 TGCGCCAGCAGCTTAGGACAGGGTATTTACAATGAGCAGTTCTTC CASSLGQGIYNEQFF
NA TRBD1 TRBJ1-3 TRBV27 TGTGCCAGCAGTCTCAGGGGGCCGCACGTCTCTGGAAACACCATATATTTT CASSLRGPHVSGNTIYF
NA NA TRBJ2-3 TRBV15 TGTGCCACCCGAGGAATCTTAGCAGATACGCAGTATTTT CATRGILADTQYF
NA NA TRBJ1-3 TRBV18 TGTGCCAGCTCACCACCTTTGTCTGGCATGTCTGGAAACACCATATATTTT CASSPPLSGMSGNTIYF
NA NA TRBJ2-2 TRBV6-1 TGTGCCAGCAGTGAAGATTATTGGACAGCCCTCACCGGGGAGCTGTTTTTT CASSEDYWTALTGELFF
NA NA TRBJ2-5 TRBV9 TGTGCCAGCAGCGTAGATACAGGGCGGCAAGAGACCCAGTACTTC CASSVDTGRQETQYF
NA NA TRBJ2-1 TRBV14 TGTGCCAGCAGCCAAGTTGGACCTAGGGAAAACTCCTACAATGAGCAGTTCTTC CASSQVGPRENSYNEQFF
NA TRBD2 TRBJ2-3 TRBV9 TGTGCCAGCAGCGTAGAGGGTAGCGGGGCAGATACGCAGTATTTT CASSVEGSGADTQYF
NA NA TRBJ1-5 TRBV6-5 TGTGCCAGCACCCGGGCGGGAGGGAGCAATCAGCCCCAGCATTTT CASTRAGGSNQPQHF
NA TRBD1 TRBJ2-7 TRBV27 TGTGCCAGCAGTTTCTCTTGGGACAGGGCCCGCCTCTCCTACGAGCAGTACTTC CASSFSWDRARLSYEQYF
NA TRBD1 TRBJ2-3 TRBV7-6 TGTGCCAGCAGCTTAGAGAGCTCAGGGGGTAGAGGCACAGATACGCAGTATTTT CASSLESSGGRGTDTQYF
NA NA TRBJ1-1 TRBV18 TGTGCCAGCTCACCGACATTGGGGAAAGACACTGAAGCTTTCTTT CASSPTLGKDTEAFF
NA TRBD2 TRBJ2-1 TRBV5-4 TGTGCCAGCAGCTTGTTGCTAGCGGGGCGCCGGGGCAATGAGCAGTTCTTC CASSLLLAGRRGNEQFF
NA TRBD1 TRBJ1-6 TRBV27 TGTGCCAGCAGGCCCGGACAGGGGTTTTCACCCCTCCACTTT CASRPGQGFSPLHF
NA NA TRBJ1-5 TRBV5-5 TGTGCCAGCAGCTTGGCCCCCGGAGGGGTGAATCAGCCCCAGCATTTT CASSLAPGGVNQPQHF
NA NA TRBJ1-1 TRBV7-9 TGTGCCAGCAGCCCACTGGGGGGGGTTGTCACTGAAGCTTTCTTT CASSPLGGVVTEAFF
NA NA TRBJ1-5 TRBV6-1 TGTGCCAGCAGTGCCGGCGGAAGTAGCAATCAGCCCCAGCATTTT CASSAGGSSNQPQHF
NA NA TRBJ1-4 TRBV23-1 TGCGCCAGCAGAGAGGGGTACGCAACTAATGAAAAACTGTTTTTT CASREGYATNEKLFF
few NA TRBJ2-5 TRBV15 TGTGCCACCAGCAGAGATCGAGTTATCGGGGAGACCCAGTACTTC CATSRDRVIGETQYF
NA TRBD2 TRBJ2-1 TRBV7-6 TGTGCCAGCAGCCCGGAACGGGGGGGCTACAATGAGCAGTTCTTC CASSPERGGYNEQFF
NA TRBD1 TRBJ2-7 TRBV7-2 TGTGCCAGCAGCCACGGGACAGGGTACTACGAGCAGTACTTC CASSHGTGYYEQYF
NA NA TRBJ1-2 TRBV6-5 TGTGCCAGCAGTTTCGGGTTTGGGGGGTCTAACTATGGCTACACCTTC CASSFGFGGSNYGYTF
once NA TRBJ2-3 TRBV5-8 TGTGCCACCTCGCTAAGGCGGGGACAGAGCACAGATACGCAGTATTTT CATSLRRGQSTDTQYF
NA NA TRBJ1-1 TRBV27 TGTGCCAGCAGTTTGTACCCTCTTAAGAAGAACACTGAAGCTTTCTTT CASSLYPLKKNTEAFF
NA NA TRBJ1-1 TRBV21-1 NA CASSKYRCRDEAFF
NA NA TRBJ2-3 TRBV2 TGTGCCAGCAGGTACAGACTAGATACGCAGTATTTT CASRYRLDTQYF
NA TRBD1 TRBJ1-2 TRBV6-1 TGTGCCAGCAGCGAAATTCCAGGGGGTAGGCATGGCTACACCTTC CASSEIPGGRHGYTF
NA NA TRBJ2-4 TRBV5-1 TGCGCCAGCAGCTTGTCCGGTTGGGCAGGGGCCGGGTTGAAAAACATTCAGTACTTC CASSLSGWAGAGLKNIQYF
NA NA TRBJ1-4 TRBV4-1 TGCGCCAGCAGCCAGTCGGGTACAGGGAGGAATGAAAAACTGTTTTTT CASSQSGTGRNEKLFF
NA NA TRBJ2-7 TRBV7-9 TGTGCCAGCAGCACTTACCGGGACGGCTACGAGCAGTACTTC CASSTYRDGYEQYF
NA NA TRBJ1-5 TRBV6-1 TGTGCCATCACCTCGACAGAGGATCAGCCCCAGCATTTT CAITSTEDQPQHF
NA TRBD1 TRBJ2-3 TRBV19 TGTGCCAGTAGTCACCCCGGCTACTCTGAAAAGACAGGGAGTTGGACAGATACGCAGTATTTT CASSHPGYSEKTGSWTDTQYF
NA TRBD2 TRBJ2-3 TRBV10-2 TGCGCCAGCGGGGAGGGTGGGCAGTATTTT CASGEGGQYF
NA TRBD2 TRBJ2-1 TRBV9 TGTGCCAGCAGCGTCGGGGGGGAGCAGTTCTTC CASSVGGEQFF
NA NA TRBJ1-5 TRBV27 TGTGCCAGCAGTTTAGTTGGGGAACCCCAGCATTTT CASSLVGEPQHF
NA TRBD1 TRBJ1-2 TRBV5-4 TGTGCCAGCAGCTTAGAGACAGGGGTAGGTGGCTACACCTTC CASSLETGVGGYTF
NA NA TRBJ2-2 TRBV7-6 TGTGCCAGCAGCCCATCAGGGTTTTCCGGGGAGCTGTTTTTT CASSPSGFSGELFF